These 6 T cell receptor beta chains were all obtained from the same sample, sequenced in a study of control samples from healthy donors and cancer patients. The protocol was immunoSEQ multiplex PCR, while the TCRdb copy is restricted to in-frame clones and leaves out a portion. The data show 80,000 to 100,000 clones, around nine tenths seen once. What was sequenced was blood. The receptors derive from a man aged 25 to 40 in good health.

V and J are TRBV25-1 and TRBJ2-3; D not certain. Germline CDR1 MGHDK, CDR2 SYGVNS. The CDR3 has 16 amino acids. V was trimmed by 2 bases and J by 2 bases, leaving 14 bases between them. CDR3 nucleotide sequence: TGTGCCAGCAGTGAACTTGGGCCGGACCTCACAGATACGCAGTATTTT. Translated, it gives CASSELGPDLTDTQYF.

The rearrangement uses TRBV7-2 and TRBJ2-5; D might be TRBD2 (6 bases). Germline CDR1 reads SGHTA; CDR2 reads FQGNSA. Trimming shortened V by 4 bases and J by 5 bases, and 14 bases separated the two germline ends. The CDR3 is made up of 14 amino acids. The CDR3 spells CASSSPLALETQYF. Here the CDR3 DNA reads TGTGCCAGCAGCTCGCCTCTAGCGTTGGAGACCCAGTACTTC.

The chain couples TRBV7-6 to TRBJ1-3; D is perhaps TRBD1 (5 bases). This CDR3 spans 16 amino acids. Trimming cost V 1 base and J 2 bases, with 12 bases left between them. In germline, CDR1 is SGHVS, CDR2 FNYEAQ. CDR3 in amino acids: CASSLGGRDAGNTIYF. The CDR3 DNA follows: TGTGCCAGCAGCTTAGGAGGTAGGGACGCTGGAAACACCATATATTTT.

The chain has TRBV5-1 and TRBJ2-4; TRBD1 matches at 7 bases. This CDR3 contains 15 residues. CDR1 and CDR2 (germline): SGHRS, YFSETQ. The ends lost 3 bases at V and 5 bases at J; junction bases unmatched: 8. CDR3 DNA: TGCGCCAGCAGCTATACTCCGGGACAGCAAAACATTCAGTACTTC. Its translation is CASSYTPGQQNIQYF.

This chain uses TRBV15 with TRBJ1-3; TRBD1 agrees at 7 bases. The CDR3 has 16 residues. Germline values: CDR1 LNHNV, CDR2 YYDKDF (reference sequence). The junction had 8 bases not matched to a gene; V was cut back by 6 bases and J by 0 bases. CDR3 protein: CATSPDRPDSGNTIYF. In DNA, the CDR3 is TGTGCCACCAGTCCGGACAGGCCGGACTCTGGAAACACCATATATTTT. Full variable domain (missing parts from reference TRBV15 and TRBJ1-3): DAMVIQNPRYQVTQFGKPVTLSCSQTLNHNVMYWYQQKSSQAPKLLFHYYDKDFNNEADTPDNFQSRRPNTSFCFLDIRSPGLGDTAMYLCATSPDRPDSGNTIYFGEGSWLTVV.

This chain links TRBV6-6 with TRBJ1-5; tentatively, D is TRBD1 (5 bases). The ends were cut back, 4 bases at V and 5 bases at J, with 6 bases in the middle. The CDR3 consists of 12 residues. CDR1 and CDR2 from the germline V gene are MNHNY and SVGAGI (reference sequence). CDR3 amino acids: CASSSQDQPQHF. In nucleotides, the CDR3 is TGTGCCAGCAGTTCACAGGATCAGCCCCAGCATTTT.